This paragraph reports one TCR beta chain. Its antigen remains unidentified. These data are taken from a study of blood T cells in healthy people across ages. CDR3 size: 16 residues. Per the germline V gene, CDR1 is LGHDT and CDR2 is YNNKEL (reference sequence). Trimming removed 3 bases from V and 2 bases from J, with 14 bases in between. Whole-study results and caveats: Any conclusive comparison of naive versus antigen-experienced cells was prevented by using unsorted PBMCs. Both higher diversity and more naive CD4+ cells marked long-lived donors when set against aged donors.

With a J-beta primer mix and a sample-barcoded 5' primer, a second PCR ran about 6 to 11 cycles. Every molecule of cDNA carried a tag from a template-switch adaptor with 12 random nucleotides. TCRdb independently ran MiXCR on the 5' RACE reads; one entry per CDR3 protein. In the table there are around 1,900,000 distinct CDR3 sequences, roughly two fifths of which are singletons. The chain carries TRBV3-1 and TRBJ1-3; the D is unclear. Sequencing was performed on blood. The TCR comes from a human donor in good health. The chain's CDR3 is CASSQFLPGPGNTIYF. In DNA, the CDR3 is TGTGCCAGCAGCCAGTTCCTCCCGGGTCCTGGAAACACCATATATTTT.